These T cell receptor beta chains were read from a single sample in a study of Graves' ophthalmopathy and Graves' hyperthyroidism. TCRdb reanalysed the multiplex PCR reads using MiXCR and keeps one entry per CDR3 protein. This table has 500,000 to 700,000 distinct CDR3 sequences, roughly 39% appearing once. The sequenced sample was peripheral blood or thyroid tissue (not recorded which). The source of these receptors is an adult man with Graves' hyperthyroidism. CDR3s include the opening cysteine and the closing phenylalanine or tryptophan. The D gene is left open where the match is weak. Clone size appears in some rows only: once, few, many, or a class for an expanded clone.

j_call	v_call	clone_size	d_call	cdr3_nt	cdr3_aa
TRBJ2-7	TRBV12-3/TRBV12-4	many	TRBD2	TGTGCCAGCAGTTTAGAACTAGCGGGAGGCCAATCCTACGAGCAGTACTTC	CASSLELAGGQSYEQYF
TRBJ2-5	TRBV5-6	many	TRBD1	TGTGCCAGCAGCTTCAGGGACAGGGGACCCCAAGAGACCCAGTACTTC	CASSFRDRGPQETQYF
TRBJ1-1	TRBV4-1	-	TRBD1	TGCGCCAGCAGCCTGGGACAGGTGAACACTAAAGCTTTCTTT	CASSLGQVNTKAFF
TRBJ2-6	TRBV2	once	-	TGTGCCAGCAGTGACTCTGGGGTCAACGTCCTGACTTTC	CASSDSGVNVLTF
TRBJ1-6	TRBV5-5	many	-	TGTGCCAGCAGCTTGGGCGGTACCGTTAATTCACCCCTCCACTTT	CASSLGGTVNSPLHF
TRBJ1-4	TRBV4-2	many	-	TGTGCCAGCAGCCAAGATCAGAAAGGGGGAGGTGAAAAACTGTTTTTT	CASSQDQKGGGEKLFF
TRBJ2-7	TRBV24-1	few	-	TGTGCCACCAGTGATCAGGGATTGGGAGAGCAGTACTTC	CATSDQGLGEQYF
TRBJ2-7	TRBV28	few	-	TGTGCCAGCAGTTTCCCAGCCTACGAGCAGTACTTC	CASSFPAYEQYF
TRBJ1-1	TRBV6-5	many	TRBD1	TGTGCCAGCATGACAAGGGACAGGGGCACTGAAGCTTTCTTT	CASMTRDRGTEAFF
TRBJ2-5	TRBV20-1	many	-	TGCAGTGCTAGAGACGAAGGCCTACGAGAGACCCAGTACTTC	CSARDEGLRETQYF
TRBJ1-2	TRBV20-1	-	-	TGCAGTGCTAACATTCGGAGTAGGGGCGATGGCTACACCTTC	CSANIRSRGDGYTF
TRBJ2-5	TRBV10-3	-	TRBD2	TGTGCCATCAGTGAAGGCAGGTTAGCGGGAGCAGAGGCCCAGTACTTT	CAISEGRLAGAEAQYF
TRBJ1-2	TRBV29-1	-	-	TGCAGCGTTGTCCGGCGGGGCTATGGCTACACCTTC	CSVVRRGYGYTF
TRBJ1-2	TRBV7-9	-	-	TGTGCCAGCAGCCTAGGACAGTCCTTCTATGGCTACACCTTC	CASSLGQSFYGYTF
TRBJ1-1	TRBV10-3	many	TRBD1	TGTGCCATCAGTGAGGAAGGGGGCGGCTACACTGAAGCTTTCTTT	CAISEEGGGYTEAFF
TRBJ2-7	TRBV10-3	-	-	TGTGCCACCAAGCTCGGGGGGACATCCTACGAGCAGTACTTC	CATKLGGTSYEQYF
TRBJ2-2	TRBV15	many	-	TGTGCCACCAGCAAGGGCCTCCGCGGCACCGGGGAGCTGTTTTTT	CATSKGLRGTGELFF